This TCR beta chain was captured in a study of cytomegalovirus exposure and HLA in healthy donors. The CDR3 extends over 12 amino acids. Germline CDR1 is SGHNT and CDR2 is YYREEE (reference sequence). Trimming stripped 4 bases from V and 0 bases from J, with 4 bases between. Using immunoSEQ multiplex PCR, the repertoire was profiled, and TCRdb retains in-frame clones only, with some absent. The sample includes 65,000 to 75,000 clones, 85% to 95% of them seen just once. The source is a woman under 30 in good health and CMV-seropositive. This rearrangement joins TRBV5-4 to TRBJ1-1; D gene ambiguous. Sequences were obtained from PBMCs. CDR3 sequence reads: CASSVMNTEAFF. The CDR3 DNA reads TGTGCCAGCAGCGTTATGAACACTGAAGCTTTCTTT.